This TCR beta chain is from a study of blood T cell repertoires in COVID-19. Study at large: The analysed material was cDNA or gDNA that came from T cells, B-cell-depleted T cells, or PBMCs.

Participants' own reports of clinical history determined their cohort assignment. Donors of Cohort 3 who recovered were those that had two negative PCRs, clearance, or symptom resolution. The data were produced by immunoSEQ multiplex PCR, yet TCRdb's version contains in-frame clones alone and is incomplete. Found here are 250,000 to 400,000 clones, 87% of them singletons; the top ten hold less than 6%. V lost 3 bases and J lost 1, with 7 bases in between. The CDR3 extends over 13 amino acids. Germline V lookup: CDR1 SGDLS, CDR2 YYNGEE. Input material: PBMCs or T cells enriched from blood (not recorded which). The TCR sequence derives from a woman younger than 45 who had recovered from COVID-19. This chain uses TRBV9 with TRBJ1-1; the D is unclear. CDR3 region: CASSATTNTEAFF. In DNA form, the CDR3 reads TGTGCCAGCAGCGCGACAACGAACACTGAAGCTTTCTTT.